Presented here are 9 T cell receptor beta chains from one specimen sequenced in a study of blood T cell repertoires in COVID-19. TCRdb's copy holds only in-frame clones and misses some; the assay was immunoSEQ multiplex PCR. The repertoire holds 280,000 or so clones, with approximately 83% as singletons. Specimen: peripheral blood. The source is a woman in her 30s who had recovered from COVID-19.

The rearrangement uses TRBV5-8 and TRBJ2-3, with TRBD1 matching 7 bases. The V segment lost 4 bases and the J segment 2 bases; nucleotides outside the gene matches: 7. The CDR3 totals 15 residues. CDR1 and CDR2 from the germline V gene are SGHTS and YDEGEE. CDR3: CASSKGQKNTDTQYF. CDR3 in DNA: TGTGCCAGCAGCAAGGGACAGAAAAACACAGATACGCAGTATTTT. Filled out from reference TRBV5-8 and TRBJ2-3, the complete variable domain reads EAGVTQSPTHLIKTRGQQATLRCSPISGHTSVYWYQQALGLGLQFLLWYDEGEERNRGNFPPRFSGRQFPNYSSELNVNALELEDSALYLCASSKGQKNTDTQYFGPGTRLTVL.

The chain couples TRBV19 to TRBJ1-5; D remains unclear. The CDR3 extends over 16 amino acids. V lost 7 bases and J 7 bases, leaving 23 bases between the germline ends. CDR1 and CDR2 (germline): LNHDA, SQIVND (reference sequence). The CDR3 region is CASNNFSMAVFQPQHF. The CDR3 DNA reads as TGTGCCAGTAATAATTTCTCGATGGCAGTCTTCCAGCCCCAGCATTTT.

The chain has TRBV2 and TRBJ2-3; D may be TRBD2 (6 bases). Germline CDR1 is SNHLY and CDR2 is FYNNEI. V lost 7 bases to trimming and J lost 0 bases, with 17 bases between them. The CDR3 totals 16 residues. The CDR3 coding sequence is TGTGCCAGCACCCTTGGGCGGGCGGGGAGCACAGATACGCAGTATTTT. Encoded protein: CASTLGRAGSTDTQYF.

The gene calls are TRBV18 and TRBJ2-6; D might be TRBD1 (5 bases). The CDR3 spans 17 residues. Germline CDR1 is KGHSH and CDR2 is LQKENI. The ends were cut back, 3 bases at V and 4 bases at J, with 16 bases in the middle. As DNA, the CDR3 is TGTGCCAGCTCACCCCGACCAGGGCAAGGCGGGGCCAACGTCCTGACTTTC. It is translated as CASSPRPGQGGANVLTF.

The chain carries TRBV5-4 and TRBJ2-5, with 8 bases lining up with TRBD2. V trimming: 3 bases; J trimming: 3 bases; junction bases outside the gene matches: 7. This CDR3 is built from 15 residues. The germline CDR1 and CDR2 sequences are SGHNT and YYREEE (reference sequence). The CDR3 loop is CASSWRSGLEETQYF. CDR3 DNA: TGTGCCAGCAGCTGGCGTTCGGGACTAGAAGAGACCCAGTACTTC.

This sequence joins TRBV7-2 and TRBJ2-1, with D perhaps matching TRBD2 (7 bases). V was shortened by 5 bases and J by 5 bases, with 19 bases between the two germline ends. The CDR3 totals 16 residues. Germline V gene lookup returns CDR1 SGHTA and CDR2 FQGNSA. In DNA form, the CDR3 reads TGTGCCAGCAGCCTACAGGGCGGGAGAACCCACAATGAGCAGTTCTTC. It specifies CASSLQGGRTHNEQFF. The whole variable domain, filled in from reference TRBV7-2 and TRBJ2-1, reads GAGVSQSPSNKVTEKGKDVELRCDPISGHTALYWYRQSLGQGLEFLIYFQGNSAPDKSGLPSDRFSAERTGGSVSTLTIQRTQQEDSAVYLCASSLQGGRTHNEQFFGPGTRLTVL.

Concerning this clone: Other nucleotide sequences from this sample produce the same CDR3. The CDR3 spells CASSWERGEQFF. DNA for the CDR3: TGTGCCAGCAGCTGGGAAAGGGGGGAGCAGTTCTTC. The gene calls are TRBV5-8 and TRBJ2-1; perhaps TRBD1 as D (6 bases). CDR3 length: 12 residues. The germline V gene has CDR1 SGHTS and CDR2 YDEGEE. The V gene lost 3 bases and the J gene lost 10 bases, with 11 bases spanning the gap.

The V call is TRBV6-1, the J call TRBJ2-1; weak D call: TRBD2 (5 bases). Per germline, CDR1 MNHNS and CDR2 SASEGT. Trimming took off 1 base at V and 2 bases at J, with 12 bases between the two ends. CDR3 length: 16 amino acids. The CDR3 loop is CASSEDGIPPYNEQFF. The CDR3 nucleotides read TGTGCCAGCAGTGAAGACGGGATACCCCCCTACAATGAGCAGTTCTTC.

V is TRBV4-1 and J is TRBJ1-2; D is unclear. Germline V gene data show CDR1 as MGHRA and CDR2 as YSYEKL. Trimming removed 0 bases at V and 7 bases at J, with 12 bases between. The CDR3 is 14 amino acids. The CDR3 sequence is CASSQDFGGIGYTF. The CDR3 region has the DNA TGCGCCAGCAGCCAAGATTTTGGAGGGATTGGCTACACCTTC.